Below, 32 T cell receptor beta chains from the same sample are listed, as sequenced in a study of cytomegalovirus exposure and HLA in healthy donors. The PCR ran on 60 Vbeta and 13 Jbeta primers. The repertoire was sequenced with immunoSEQ multiplex PCR; TCRdb's copy has only in-frame clones and lacks some. The profile covers tens of thousands of clones, with approximately 68% appearing a single time and 5.5% to 6.5% taken by the ten largest. Sequencing was done on a sample of PBMCs. These receptors all come from a boy aged 10-17 years in good health and CMV-seropositive.

A remark on this clone: A junction end diverges from the germline sequence, so it may reflect a read error. The chain uses TRBV2 and TRBJ1-2; 9 bases map to TRBD1. The CDR3 contains 12 residues. Germline-derived CDR1 and CDR2 are SNHLY and FYNNEI. CDR3 in amino acids: CASTLISGTGIF. The CDR3 nucleotides read TGTGCCAGCACGCTAATTTCCGGGACAGGGATCTTC.

The chain couples TRBV11-2 to TRBJ2-7; 9 nucleotides match TRBD2. The CDR3 spans 14 residues. The ends lost 2 bases at V and 6 bases at J; junction bases unmatched: 5. CDR1 and CDR2 (germline): SGHAT, FQNNGV. CDR3 amino acids: CASSLLREGVEQYF. CDR3 DNA: TGTGCCAGCAGCTTACTGCGGGAGGGGGTCGAGCAGTACTTC.

The J gene is TRBJ2-7, the V gene TRBV9; D perhaps matches TRBD2 (6 bases). This CDR3 is 14 amino acids long. The germline gives CDR1 SGDLS, CDR2 YYNGEE. Trimming took 3 bases from V and 0 from J, leaving 10 bases between them. Here the CDR3 DNA reads TGTGCCAGCAGCGCCAAGGACTACTCCTACGAGCAGTACTTC. Amino acids: CASSAKDYSYEQYF. The complete variable domain, with remaining parts taken from reference TRBV9 and TRBJ2-7, reads DSGVTQTPKHLITATGQRVTLRCSPRSGDLSVYWYQQSLDQGLQFLIQYYNGEERAKGNILERFSAQQFPDLHSELNLSSLELGDSALYFCASSAKDYSYEQYFGPGTRLTVT.

J is TRBJ2-7 and V is TRBV19, with TRBD1 identical over 7 bases. CDR1 and CDR2 from the germline V gene are LNHDA and SQIVND (reference sequence). The trim removed 5 bases at V and 3 bases at J, leaving 10 bases unmatched. The CDR3 is made up of 15 amino acids. The CDR3 bases are TGTGCCAGTAGTGGGCTCCGGGACAGCCTCTACGAGCAGTACTTC. Translation: CASSGLRDSLYEQYF. Full variable domain (missing parts from reference TRBV19 and TRBJ2-7): DGGITQSPKYLFRKEGQNVTLSCEQNLNHDAMYWYRQDPGQGLRLIYYSQIVNDFQKGDIAEGYSVSREKKESFPLTVTSAQKNPTAFYLCASSGLRDSLYEQYFGPGTRLTVT.

This chain uses TRBV4-2 with TRBJ2-7; maybe TRBD1 (6 bases). The CDR3 has 14 residues. The V gene lost 0 bases and the J gene lost 5 bases, with 11 bases spanning the gap. CDR1 is LGHNA and CDR2 is YNFKEQ in the germline V gene. DNA of the CDR3: TGTGCCAGCAGCCAAGAGGGGGCGAAAAACGAGCAGTACTTC. Translating it yields CASSQEGAKNEQYF.

V gene TRBV4-1 combines with J gene TRBJ1-1, with D possibly being TRBD1 (5 bases). CDR3 length: 16 residues. The V and J ends lost 2 bases and 5 bases respectively, with 18 bases between them. The germline CDR1 and CDR2 sequences are MGHRA and YSYEKL. CDR3 coding DNA: TGCGCCAGCAGCCAACGGGCACCCCCGGACAAGACTGAAGCTTTCTTT. Amino acid sequence: CASSQRAPPDKTEAFF.

The V gene is TRBV27, the J gene TRBJ2-3; TRBD1 might be the D (5 bases). In germline, CDR1 is MNHEY, CDR2 SMNVEV (reference sequence). Trimming removed 7 bases from V and 2 bases from J, with 10 bases in between. The CDR3 sequence is 13 residues long. CDR3 bases: TGTGCCAGCAAGAATGGGGCCACAGATACGCAGTATTTT. Amino acids: CASKNGATDTQYF.

The rearrangement uses TRBV9 and TRBJ2-7; 14 nucleotides agree with TRBD2. V lost 4 bases, J lost 3 bases, and 6 bases stayed unmatched. The V gene's germline CDR1 is SGDLS and CDR2 YYNGEE. The CDR3 contains 16 residues. This chain's CDR3 is CASSPSGLAGVYEQYF. The CDR3 nucleotides read TGTGCCAGCAGCCCCTCGGGACTAGCGGGGGTCTACGAGCAGTACTTC.

This clone was seen a handful of times. V gene TRBV30 combines with J gene TRBJ2-7; possibly TRBD1 for D (6 bases). The V end lost 2 bases, the J end lost 6 bases, and 8 bases lay between the germline ends. Germline values: CDR1 GTSNPN, CDR2 SVGIG (reference sequence). The CDR3 has 11 residues. CDR3 protein: CAWSQGTEQYF. The CDR3 bases are TGTGCCTGGAGTCAGGGGACCGAGCAGTACTTC.

The chain carries TRBV9 and TRBJ1-1; D may be TRBD1 (6 bases). Trimming pared 0 bases from V and 5 bases from J, leaving 11 bases between. There are 14 residues in the CDR3. The germline V gene encodes CDR1 SGDLS and CDR2 YYNGEE. This chain's CDR3 is CASSVGQGRTEAFF. For the CDR3, the DNA is TGTGCCAGCAGCGTAGGCCAGGGGAGAACTGAAGCTTTCTTT.

The chain recombines TRBV6-1 with TRBJ2-7, with D tentatively TRBD2 (6 bases). V dropped 5 bases and J dropped 0 bases, with 11 bases sitting between them. The CDR3 has 14 amino acids. Germline CDR1 MNHNS, CDR2 SASEGT. CDR3 sequence (DNA): TGTGCCAGCAGTACTAGCCGAAGCTCCTACGAGCAGTACTTC. Translating gives CASSTSRSSYEQYF.

The gene calls are TRBV7-9 and TRBJ2-3; 13 bases agree with TRBD2. CDR1 and CDR2 (germline): SEHNR, FQNEAQ (reference sequence). Losses at the gene ends were 3 bases for V and 5 bases for J; bases not matched to a gene: 5. CDR3 length: 16 amino acids. The DNA for the CDR3 is TGTGCCAGCAGCTTTGGACTAGCGGGGGCAGGAGATACGCAGTATTTT. This gives the protein CASSFGLAGAGDTQYF.

The V call is TRBV28, the J call TRBJ2-7; TRBD1 agrees at 7 bases. The CDR3 runs to 16 residues. CDR1 and CDR2 (germline): MDHEN, SYDVKM. J lost 9 bases, V lost 8 bases, and 22 bases had no gene match. Written as DNA, the CDR3 is TGTGCCAGCCGAAGACCAAGACAGGGTACGCCCGACGGGCAGTACTTC. Amino acid sequence: CASRRPRQGTPDGQYF.

The chain uses TRBV5-1 and TRBJ1-2; no reliable D call. With 0 bases removed from V and 3 bases from J, the gap between germline ends came to 9 bases. This CDR3 comprises 14 residues. From germline, CDR1 is SGHRS and CDR2 YFSETQ. The CDR3: CASSLDPPDYGYTF. For the CDR3, the DNA is TGCGCCAGCAGCTTGGACCCGCCAGACTATGGCTACACCTTC.

The gene calls are TRBV10-2 and TRBJ2-7, with TRBD1 matching over 7 bases. Trimming removed 4 bases from V and 10 bases from J; junction bases left unmatched: 7. The CDR3 is made up of 12 amino acids. Germline loops: CDR1 WSHSY, CDR2 SAAADI. Written as DNA, the CDR3 is TGCGCCAGCAGTGGGACAGGAAAAGAACAGTACTTC. Translating it yields CASSGTGKEQYF.

V and J are TRBV11-2 and TRBJ2-7; D is perhaps TRBD2 (5 bases). Per germline, CDR1 SGHAT and CDR2 FQNNGV. CDR3 length: 18 amino acids. V shed 4 bases and J shed 0 bases, with 22 bases lying between them. The DNA for the CDR3 is TGTGCCAGCAGCTCCCTAGCCCCGGACGTATTACTCTCCTACGAGCAGTACTTC. Its translation: CASSSLAPDVLLSYEQYF.

The V gene is TRBV13, the J gene TRBJ1-5, with a possible D match to TRBD1 (5 bases). This CDR3 is 14 amino acids long. V dropped 3 bases and J dropped 2 bases, with 8 bases sitting between them. Germline-derived CDR1 and CDR2 are PRHDT and FYEKMQ (reference sequence). The CDR3 region is CASSLGRGNQPQHF. Here the CDR3 DNA reads TGTGCCAGCAGCTTGGGCAGGGGCAATCAGCCCCAGCATTTT.

The rearrangement links TRBV7-8 to TRBJ2-3; 9 nucleotides align to TRBD2. Per the germline V gene, CDR1 is SGHVS and CDR2 is FQNEAQ. The J segment lost 4 bases and the V segment lost 5 bases, leaving 4 bases of the junction unmatched. The CDR3 extends over 14 amino acids. The CDR3 DNA sequence: TGTGCCAGCAGCCGGACTAGCGTCGCAGATACGCAGTATTTT. Its translation: CASSRTSVADTQYF.

V usage is TRBV2 and J usage is TRBJ1-1, with TRBD1 as a possible D gene (6 bases). V shed 6 bases and J shed 1 base, with 9 bases lying between them. Germline CDR1 is SNHLY and CDR2 is FYNNEI. The CDR3 consists of 13 residues. This CDR3 reads CASSLQGNTEAFF. The CDR3 DNA sequence: TGTGCCAGCAGCCTACAGGGGAACACTGAAGCTTTCTTT.

The V call is TRBV2, the J call TRBJ1-5; unclear D gene. The CDR3 has 14 amino acids. Germline-derived CDR1 and CDR2 are SNHLY and FYNNEI. V was pared by 5 bases and J by 4 bases, with 12 bases between. The CDR3 sequence: CASSLVERNQPQHF. As DNA, the CDR3 is TGTGCCAGCAGTCTCGTCGAGAGGAATCAGCCCCAGCATTTT.

The chain uses TRBV28 and TRBJ1-2; the D gene is possibly TRBD1 (6 bases). The germline V and J ends were trimmed by 10 bases and 0 bases, with 12 bases remaining between them. This CDR3 has 13 amino acids. Germline assignment: CDR1 MDHEN and CDR2 SYDVKM. The CDR3 protein is CAISGGSNYGYTF. For the CDR3, the DNA is TGTGCCATTAGCGGGGGCTCTAACTATGGCTACACCTTC.

The CDR3 spells CASSQVLGGEGGGEQYF. For the CDR3, the DNA is TGTGCCAGCAGCCAAGTCTTGGGGGGGGAGGGGGGTGGCGAGCAGTACTTC. V and J are TRBV4-2 and TRBJ2-7; tentative D call: TRBD2 (7 bases). V lost 1 base and J 6 bases, leaving 22 bases between the germline ends. Germline lookup yields CDR1 LGHNA and CDR2 YNFKEQ. The CDR3 loop spans 17 amino acids.

A few counts support this clone. The chain has TRBV5-1 and TRBJ1-5; D remains unclear. The CDR3 runs 14 residues. The germline V gene encodes CDR1 SGHRS and CDR2 YFSETQ. V dropped 0 bases and J dropped 2 bases, with 6 bases sitting between them. The CDR3: CASSLGAGNQPQHF. The DNA for the CDR3 is TGCGCCAGCAGCTTGGGAGCGGGCAATCAGCCCCAGCATTTT.

The chain joins TRBV7-2 to TRBJ2-7; 7 nucleotides agree with TRBD2. Germline CDR1 SGHTA, CDR2 FQGNSA. This CDR3 comprises 14 residues. The trim removed 3 bases at V and 5 bases at J, leaving 7 bases unmatched. CDR3 DNA: TGTGCCAGCAGCTTGTGGCGGGAGAATGACGAGCAGTACTTC. The encoded protein is CASSLWRENDEQYF.

The table lists this clone with a few counts. The rearrangement links TRBV6-5 to TRBJ1-3; D unclear. The germline V gene encodes CDR1 MNHEY and CDR2 SVGAGI. With 7 bases removed from V and 8 bases from J, the gap between germline ends came to 12 bases. The CDR3 contains 12 residues. CDR3 DNA sequence: TGTGCCAGCAAAGCCTCGGGAGACACCATATATTTT. Translated: CASKASGDTIYF.

This clone was detected only once. The gene calls are TRBV30 and TRBJ1-2; no clear D gene. Germline V gives CDR1 GTSNPN, CDR2 SVGIG (reference sequence). The CDR3 spans 14 residues. The V and J ends lost 2 bases and 4 bases respectively, with 14 bases between them. The CDR3 sequence is CAWSSLDRGYGYTF. The CDR3 coding sequence is TGTGCCTGGAGTTCGTTAGATCGGGGCTATGGCTACACCTTC. Variable domain in full (rest from reference TRBV30 and TRBJ1-2): SQTIHQWPATLVQPVGSPLSLECTVEGTSNPNLYWYRQAAGRGLQLLFYSVGIGQISSEVPQNLSASRPQDRQFILSSKKLLLSDSGFYLCAWSSLDRGYGYTFGSGTRLTVV.

The chain recombines TRBV20-1 with TRBJ2-3; D remains unclear. V shed 2 bases and J shed 7 bases, with 4 bases lying between them. Germline assignment: CDR1 DFQATT and CDR2 SNEGSKA (reference sequence). The CDR3 consists of 10 residues. The CDR3 sequence: CSARLHTQYF. CDR3 nucleotide sequence: TGCAGTGCTAGACTCCATACGCAGTATTTT.

A single count supports this clone. The chain recombines TRBV4-3 with TRBJ1-1; D is possibly TRBD1 (6 bases). The CDR3 has 16 residues. Between the trimmed V and J ends, which lost 5 bases and 11 bases, there was a span of 27 bases. Germline V gene data show CDR1 as LGHNA and CDR2 as YSLEER. CDR3 sequence: CASSSQSKGGGGLAFF. DNA for the CDR3: TGCGCCAGCAGCTCGCAAAGCAAGGGGGGGGGAGGATTGGCTTTCTTT.

The J gene is TRBJ2-5, the V gene TRBV5-4; D is possibly TRBD2 (6 bases). CDR1 is SGHNT and CDR2 is YYREEE in the germline V gene (reference sequence). The CDR3 is 15 amino acids. Trimming left V 1 base short and J 4 bases short, with 14 bases between. The CDR3 region has the DNA TGTGCCAGCAGCTTGTCTGGGGGGATGAGAGAGACCCAGTACTTC. Its protein is CASSLSGGMRETQYF.

This clone was detected a few times. The chain's CDR3 is CASSRTTRGRINTIYF. The CDR3 DNA reads TGTGCCAGCAGCCGAACTACCAGGGGGAGGATAAACACCATATATTTT. The chain is built from TRBV4-2 and TRBJ1-3; TRBD1 matches 7 bases. V trimming: 4 bases; J trimming: 6 bases; junction bases outside the gene matches: 12. CDR1 is LGHNA and CDR2 is YNFKEQ in the germline V gene. The CDR3 has 16 residues.

This clone has a single count. The genes are TRBV10-2 and TRBJ1-1, with unresolved D. The CDR3 totals 15 residues. Per the germline V gene, CDR1 is WSHSY and CDR2 is SAAADI. V gave up 0 bases and J gave up 0 bases, with 8 bases separating them. The CDR3 nucleotides read TGCGCCAGCAGTGAGTCGACGGGTATGAACACTGAAGCTTTCTTT. Translating it yields CASSESTGMNTEAFF.

The rearrangement links TRBV20-1 to TRBJ2-5; D is undetermined. Matching the DNA end better, TRBJ2-7 makes the J call doubtful. The germline V gene has CDR1 DFQATT and CDR2 SNEGSKA (reference sequence). CDR3 length: 11 amino acids. The CDR3 reads CSASSSYEQYF. The CDR3 DNA reads as TGCAGTGCTTCAAGCTCCTACGAGCAGTACTTC.